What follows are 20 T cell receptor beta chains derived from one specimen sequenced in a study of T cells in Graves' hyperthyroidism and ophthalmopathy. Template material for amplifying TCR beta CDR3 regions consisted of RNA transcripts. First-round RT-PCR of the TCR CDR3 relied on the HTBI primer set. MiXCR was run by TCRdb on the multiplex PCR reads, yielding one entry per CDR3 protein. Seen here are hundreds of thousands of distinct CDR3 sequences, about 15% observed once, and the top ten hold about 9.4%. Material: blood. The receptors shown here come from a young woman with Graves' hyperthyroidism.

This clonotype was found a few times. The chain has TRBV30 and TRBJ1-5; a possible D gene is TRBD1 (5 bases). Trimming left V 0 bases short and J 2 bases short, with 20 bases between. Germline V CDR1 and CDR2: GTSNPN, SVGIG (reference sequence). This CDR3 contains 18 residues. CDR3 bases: TGTGCCTGGAGTGTACGGCTTGGGGACCGCGGGGGCAATCAGCCCCAGCATTTT. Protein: CAWSVRLGDRGGNQPQHF.

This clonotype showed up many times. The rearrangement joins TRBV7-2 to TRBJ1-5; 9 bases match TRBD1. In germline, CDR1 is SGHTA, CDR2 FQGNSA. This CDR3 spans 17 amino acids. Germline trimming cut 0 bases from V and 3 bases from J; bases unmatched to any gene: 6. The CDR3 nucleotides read TGTGCCAGCAGCTTAGCGTTGACACAGGGGGCCAATCAGCCCCAGCATTTT. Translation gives CASSLALTQGANQPQHF.

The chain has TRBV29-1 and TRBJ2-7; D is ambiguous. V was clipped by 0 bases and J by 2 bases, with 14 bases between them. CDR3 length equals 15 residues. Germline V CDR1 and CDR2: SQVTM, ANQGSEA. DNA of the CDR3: TGCAGCGTTGAAGATCGTTCTAGTAATCCCTACGAGCAGTACTTC. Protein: CSVEDRSSNPYEQYF.

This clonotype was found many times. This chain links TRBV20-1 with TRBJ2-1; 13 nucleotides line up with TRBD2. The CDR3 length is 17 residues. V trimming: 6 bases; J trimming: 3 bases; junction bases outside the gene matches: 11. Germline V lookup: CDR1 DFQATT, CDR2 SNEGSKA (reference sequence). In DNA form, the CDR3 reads TGCAGTGCCTTTTCCCCAGGACTAGCGGGGGACTACAATGAGCAGTTCTTC. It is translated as CSAFSPGLAGDYNEQFF.

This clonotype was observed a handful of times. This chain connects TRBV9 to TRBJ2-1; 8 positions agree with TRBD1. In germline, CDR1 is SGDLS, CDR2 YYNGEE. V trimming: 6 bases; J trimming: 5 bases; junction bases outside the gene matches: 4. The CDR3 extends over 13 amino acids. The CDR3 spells CASKGDRNNEQFF. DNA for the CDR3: TGTGCCAGCAAGGGGGACAGGAACAATGAGCAGTTCTTC.

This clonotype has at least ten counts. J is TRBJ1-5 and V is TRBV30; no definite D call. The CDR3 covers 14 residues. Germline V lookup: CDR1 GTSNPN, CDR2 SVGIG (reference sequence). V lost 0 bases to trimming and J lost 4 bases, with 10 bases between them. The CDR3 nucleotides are TGTGCCTGGAGTGTACAAGGTGGGAATCAGCCCCAGCATTTT. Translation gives CAWSVQGGNQPQHF. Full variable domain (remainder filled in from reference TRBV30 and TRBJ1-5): SQTIHQWPATLVQPVGSPLSLECTVEGTSNPNLYWYRQAAGRGLQLLFYSVGIGQISSEVPQNLSASRPQDRQFILSSKKLLLSDSGFYLCAWSVQGGNQPQHFGDGTRLSIL.

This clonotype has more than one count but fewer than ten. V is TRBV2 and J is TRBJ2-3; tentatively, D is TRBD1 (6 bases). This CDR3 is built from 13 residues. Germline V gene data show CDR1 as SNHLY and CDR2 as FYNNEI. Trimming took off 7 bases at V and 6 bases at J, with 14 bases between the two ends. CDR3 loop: CASISGRGDTQYF. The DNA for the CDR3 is TGTGCCAGCATCTCGGGCAGGGGTGATACGCAGTATTTT.

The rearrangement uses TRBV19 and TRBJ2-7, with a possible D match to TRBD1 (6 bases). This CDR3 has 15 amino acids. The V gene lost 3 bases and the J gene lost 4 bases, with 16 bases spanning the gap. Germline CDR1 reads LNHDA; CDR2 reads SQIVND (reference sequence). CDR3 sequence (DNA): TGTGCCAGTAGTATCTCCTCGGACAGTTATTACGAGCAGTACTTC. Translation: CASSISSDSYYEQYF.

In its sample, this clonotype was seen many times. The DNA for the CDR3 is TGCGCCAGCAGCCCGGATTGGGGGGCAGGAAACACTGAAGCTTTCTTT. This encodes CASSPDWGAGNTEAFF. The rearrangement uses TRBV4-1 and TRBJ1-1; D perhaps matches TRBD1 (6 bases). Trimming cost V 4 bases and J 2 bases, with 17 bases left between them. CDR1 is MGHRA and CDR2 is YSYEKL in the germline V gene. This CDR3 comprises 16 residues.

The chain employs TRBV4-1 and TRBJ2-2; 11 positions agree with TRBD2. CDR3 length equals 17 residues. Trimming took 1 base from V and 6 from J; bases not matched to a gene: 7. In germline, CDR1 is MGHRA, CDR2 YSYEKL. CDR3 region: CASSQVSLAGGSGELFF. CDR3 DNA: TGCGCCAGCAGCCAAGTGTCTCTAGCGGGAGGATCCGGGGAGCTGTTTTTT.

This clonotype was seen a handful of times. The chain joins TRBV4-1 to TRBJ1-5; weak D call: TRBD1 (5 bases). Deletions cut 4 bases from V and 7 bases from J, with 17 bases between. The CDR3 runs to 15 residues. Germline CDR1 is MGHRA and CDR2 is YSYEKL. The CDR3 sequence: CASSPMGPSLQPQHF. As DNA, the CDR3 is TGCGCCAGCAGCCCTATGGGGCCGTCTTTGCAGCCCCAGCATTTT.

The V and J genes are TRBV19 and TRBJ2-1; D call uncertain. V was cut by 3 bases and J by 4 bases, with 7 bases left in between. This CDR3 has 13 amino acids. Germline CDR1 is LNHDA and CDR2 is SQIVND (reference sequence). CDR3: CASSILGYNEQFF. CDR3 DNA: TGTGCCAGTAGTATTTTAGGATACAATGAGCAGTTCTTC.

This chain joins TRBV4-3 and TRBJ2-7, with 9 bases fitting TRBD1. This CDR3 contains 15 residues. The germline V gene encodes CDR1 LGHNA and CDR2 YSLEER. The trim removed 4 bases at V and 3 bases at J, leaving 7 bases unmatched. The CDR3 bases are TGCGCCAGCAGCCGTCTCGGGACAGGGATCTACGAGCAGTACTTC. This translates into CASSRLGTGIYEQYF.

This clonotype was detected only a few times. As DNA, the CDR3 is TGCGCCAGCAGCTTGGCCCCAGGGGTGGATCAGCCCCAGCATTTT. This translates into CASSLAPGVDQPQHF. This chain links TRBV5-1 with TRBJ1-5; a weak D match, TRBD1 (6 bases). CDR1 and CDR2 (germline): SGHRS, YFSETQ. CDR3 size: 15 residues. The germline V and J ends were trimmed by 0 bases and 5 bases, with 12 bases remaining between them.

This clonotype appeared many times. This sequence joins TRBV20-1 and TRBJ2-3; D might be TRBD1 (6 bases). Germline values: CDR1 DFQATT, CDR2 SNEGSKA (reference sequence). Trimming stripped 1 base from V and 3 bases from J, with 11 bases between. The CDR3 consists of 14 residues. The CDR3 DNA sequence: TGCAGTGCTAGAGCCCCAGGGGCGACAGATACGCAGTATTTT. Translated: CSARAPGATDTQYF.

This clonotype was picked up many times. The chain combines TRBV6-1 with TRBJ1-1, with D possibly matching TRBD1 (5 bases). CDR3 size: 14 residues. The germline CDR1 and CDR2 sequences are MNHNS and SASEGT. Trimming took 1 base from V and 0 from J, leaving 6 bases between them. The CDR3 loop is CASSEGGLNTEAFF. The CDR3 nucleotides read TGTGCCAGCAGTGAAGGGGGGTTGAACACTGAAGCTTTCTTT.

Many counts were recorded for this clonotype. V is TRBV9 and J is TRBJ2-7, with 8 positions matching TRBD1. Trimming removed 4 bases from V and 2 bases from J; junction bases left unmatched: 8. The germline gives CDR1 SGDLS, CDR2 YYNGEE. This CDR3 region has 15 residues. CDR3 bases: TGTGCCAGCAGCCCCCGGGACAGGAGTACCTACGAGCAGTACTTC. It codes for CASSPRDRSTYEQYF.

The CDR3 coding sequence is TGTGCCAGAAGACAGGCGGAGAACACCGGGGAGCTGTTTTTT. This translates into CARRQAENTGELFF. This sequence joins TRBV2 and TRBJ2-2, with D possibly TRBD1 on 6 matching bases. Germline assignment: CDR1 SNHLY and CDR2 FYNNEI. Trimming stripped 9 bases from V and 1 base from J, with 12 bases between. The length of the CDR3 is 14 residues.

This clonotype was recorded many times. The CDR3 protein is CASSEWAQGIAFF. CDR3 nucleotides: TGTGCCAGCAGTGAATGGGCCCAGGGGATAGCTTTCTTT. The chain uses TRBV2 and TRBJ1-1; TRBD1 is a possible D gene (6 bases). Trimming stripped 2 bases from V and 10 bases from J, with 14 bases between. Germline V lookup: CDR1 SNHLY, CDR2 FYNNEI. The CDR3 has 13 amino acids.

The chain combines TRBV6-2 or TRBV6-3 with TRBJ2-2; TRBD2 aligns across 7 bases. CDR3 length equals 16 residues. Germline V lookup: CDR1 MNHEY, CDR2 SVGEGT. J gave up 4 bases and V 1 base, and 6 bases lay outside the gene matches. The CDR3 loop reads CASSYFRRESTGELFF. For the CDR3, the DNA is TGTGCCAGCAGTTACTTTAGGCGGGAGAGCACCGGGGAGCTGTTTTTT.